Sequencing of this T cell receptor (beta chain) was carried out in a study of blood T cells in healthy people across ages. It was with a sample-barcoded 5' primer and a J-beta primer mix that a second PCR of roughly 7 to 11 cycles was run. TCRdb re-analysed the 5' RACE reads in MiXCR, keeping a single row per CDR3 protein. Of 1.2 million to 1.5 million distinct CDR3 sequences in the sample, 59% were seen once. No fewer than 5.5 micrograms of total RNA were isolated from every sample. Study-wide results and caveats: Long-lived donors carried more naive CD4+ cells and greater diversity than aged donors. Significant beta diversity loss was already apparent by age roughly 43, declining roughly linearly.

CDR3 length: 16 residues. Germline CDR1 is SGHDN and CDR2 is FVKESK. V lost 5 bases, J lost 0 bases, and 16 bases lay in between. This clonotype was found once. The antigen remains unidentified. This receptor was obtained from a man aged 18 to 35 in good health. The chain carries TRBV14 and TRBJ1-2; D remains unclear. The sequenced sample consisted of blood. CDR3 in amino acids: CASSSNWADPNYGYTF. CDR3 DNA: TGTGCCAGCAGCTCCAATTGGGCCGACCCTAACTATGGCTACACCTTC.